Below are 6 T cell receptor beta chains sequenced from a single sample in a study of blood T cell repertoires in COVID-19 (TCRdb year 2020). Libraries were built with the immunoSEQ multiplex PCR assay. TCRdb mirrors the immuneACCESS table, restricted to in-frame sequences. Some clones are absent from its copies; in checked studies, under half trace to an unresolved V gene, and the reason for the others is unknown. For this sample there are roughly 180,000 clones; about 86% appear just once. The top ten hold 0.99% of the sample. The sequenced sample consisted of peripheral blood. Source of these receptors: a man aged 18 to 29 with acute or convalescent COVID-19.

This chain uses TRBV12-5 with TRBJ1-5; a weak D match, TRBD1 (5 bases). V shed 5 bases and J shed 2 bases, with 10 bases lying between them. The CDR3 runs 14 residues. Germline assignment: CDR1 LGHNT and CDR2 FRNRAP. CDR3 sequence (DNA): TGTGCTAGTGGTCTATCGGGGGGCAATCAGCCCCAGCATTTT. Translated: CASGLSGGNQPQHF.

V is TRBV3-1 (or the pseudogene TRBV3-2) and J is TRBJ2-6; D remains unclear. V lost 4 bases and J 0 bases, leaving 4 bases between the germline ends. CDR1 LGHDT and CDR2 YNNKEL come from the germline V gene (reference sequence). The CDR3 is 14 amino acids. The CDR3 DNA reads TGTGCCAGCAGCCTAGCCTCTGGGGCCAACGTCCTGACTTTC. Translating gives CASSLASGANVLTF.

This sequence joins TRBV6-6 and TRBJ1-5, with a weak D call TRBD1 (6 bases). This CDR3 spans 15 amino acids. V shed 6 bases and J shed 4 bases, with 16 bases lying between them. The germline CDR1 and CDR2 sequences are MNHNY and SVGAGI (reference sequence). The CDR3 region is CASSSNRVSNQPQHF. DNA of the CDR3: TGTGCCAGCAGCTCGAACAGGGTTTCTAATCAGCCCCAGCATTTT.

This clone appeared once. The V call is TRBV6-5, the J call TRBJ2-7; 7 bases are shared with TRBD1. The CDR3 consists of 15 residues. Per the germline V gene, CDR1 is MNHEY and CDR2 is SVGAGI. The junction had 9 bases not matched to a gene; V was cut back by 6 bases and J by 1 base. CDR3 amino acids: CASRPTGDGSYEQYV. CDR3 DNA sequence: TGTGCCAGCAGACCAACAGGGGACGGATCCTACGAGCAGTACGTC.

This sequence joins TRBV25-1 and TRBJ2-2; 8 nucleotides align to TRBD1. Germline V CDR1 and CDR2: MGHDK, SYGVNS. The CDR3 has 15 residues. V was pared by 7 bases and J by 1 base, with 5 bases of the junction left unmatched. This CDR3 reads CASKEGTGNTGELFF. The DNA for the CDR3 is TGTGCCAGCAAGGAAGGGACAGGGAACACCGGGGAGCTGTTTTTT.

The V and J genes are TRBV3-1 (or the pseudogene TRBV3-2) and TRBJ2-5, with 15 bases identical to TRBD2. The CDR3 contains 16 residues. V lost 4 bases and J lost 5; bases outside the gene matches: 5. CDR1 LGHDT and CDR2 YNNKEL come from the germline V gene (reference sequence). CDR3 bases: TGTGCCAGCAGCCGCGGGACTAGCGGGGGGTCGGAGACCCAGTACTTC. Its translation: CASSRGTSGGSETQYF.